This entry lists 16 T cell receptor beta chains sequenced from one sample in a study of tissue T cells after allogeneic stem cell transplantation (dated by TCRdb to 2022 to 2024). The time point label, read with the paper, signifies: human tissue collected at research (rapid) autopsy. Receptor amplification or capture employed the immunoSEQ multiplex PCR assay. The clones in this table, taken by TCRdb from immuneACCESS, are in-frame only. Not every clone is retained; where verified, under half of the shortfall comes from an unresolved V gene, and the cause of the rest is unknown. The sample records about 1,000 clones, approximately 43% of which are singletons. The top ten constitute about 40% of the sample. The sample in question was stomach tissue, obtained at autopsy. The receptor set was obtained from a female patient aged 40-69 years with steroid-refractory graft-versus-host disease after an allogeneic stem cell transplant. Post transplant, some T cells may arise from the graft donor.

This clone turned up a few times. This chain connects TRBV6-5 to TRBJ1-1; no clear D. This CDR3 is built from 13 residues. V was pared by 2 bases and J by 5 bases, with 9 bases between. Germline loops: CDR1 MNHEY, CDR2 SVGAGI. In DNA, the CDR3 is TGTGCCAGCAGTTACAGCGGGAGGACTGAAGCTTTCTTT. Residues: CASSYSGRTEAFF.

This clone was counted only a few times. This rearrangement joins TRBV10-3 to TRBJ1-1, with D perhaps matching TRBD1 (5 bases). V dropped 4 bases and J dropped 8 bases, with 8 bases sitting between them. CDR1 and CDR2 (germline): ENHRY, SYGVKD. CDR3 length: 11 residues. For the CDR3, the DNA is TGTGCCATCAGTGGTCACAGGGAAGCTTTCTTT. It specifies CAISGHREAFF.

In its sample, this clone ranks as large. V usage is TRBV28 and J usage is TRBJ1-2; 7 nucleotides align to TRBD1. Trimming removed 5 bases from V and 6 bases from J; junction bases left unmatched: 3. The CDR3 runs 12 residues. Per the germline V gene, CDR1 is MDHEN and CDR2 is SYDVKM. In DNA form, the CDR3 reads TGTGCCAGCAGTAAGACAGGGAATGGCTACACCTTC. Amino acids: CASSKTGNGYTF.

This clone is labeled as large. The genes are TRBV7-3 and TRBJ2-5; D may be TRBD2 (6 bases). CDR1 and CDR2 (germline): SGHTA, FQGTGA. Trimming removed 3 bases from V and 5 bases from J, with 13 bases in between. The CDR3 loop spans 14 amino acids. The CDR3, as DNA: TGTGCCAGCAGCTTGGCGGGGAGACGGGAGACCCAGTACTTC. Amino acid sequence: CASSLAGRRETQYF.

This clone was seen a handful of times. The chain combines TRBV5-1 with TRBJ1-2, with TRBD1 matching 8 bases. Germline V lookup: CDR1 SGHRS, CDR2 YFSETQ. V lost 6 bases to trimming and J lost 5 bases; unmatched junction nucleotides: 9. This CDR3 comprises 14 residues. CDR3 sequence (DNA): TGCGCCAGCACCAATACAGGGGGAGGTTATGGCTACACCTTC. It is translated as CASTNTGGGYGYTF.

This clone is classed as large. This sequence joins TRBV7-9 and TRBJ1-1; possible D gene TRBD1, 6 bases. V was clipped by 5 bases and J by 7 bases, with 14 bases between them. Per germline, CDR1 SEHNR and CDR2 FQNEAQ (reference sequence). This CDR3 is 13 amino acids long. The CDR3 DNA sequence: TGTGCCAGCAGCACACAGGGTAAGGATGAAGCTTTCTTT. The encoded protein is CASSTQGKDEAFF.

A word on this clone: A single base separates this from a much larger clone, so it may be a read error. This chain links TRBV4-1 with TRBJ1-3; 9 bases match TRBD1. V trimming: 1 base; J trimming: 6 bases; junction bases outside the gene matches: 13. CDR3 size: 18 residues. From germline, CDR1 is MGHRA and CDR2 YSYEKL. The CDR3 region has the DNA TGCGCCAGCAGCCAAGCAGTTAGGACAGGGGTAGTTGAAAACACCATATATTTT. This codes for CASSQAVRTGVVENTIYF.

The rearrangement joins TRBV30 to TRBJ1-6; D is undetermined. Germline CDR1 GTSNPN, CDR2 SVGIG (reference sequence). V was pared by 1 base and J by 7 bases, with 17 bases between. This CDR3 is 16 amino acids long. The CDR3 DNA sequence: TGTGCCTGGAGTGCACTCCCCGGCAGATGGAATTCACCCCTCCACTTT. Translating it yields CAWSALPGRWNSPLHF.

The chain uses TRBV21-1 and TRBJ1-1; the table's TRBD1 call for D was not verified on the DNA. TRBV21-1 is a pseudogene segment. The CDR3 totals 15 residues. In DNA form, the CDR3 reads TGTGCCAGCAGTTTTGACAGGGGGCTGGACACTGAAGCTTTCTTT. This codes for CASSFDRGLDTEAFF.

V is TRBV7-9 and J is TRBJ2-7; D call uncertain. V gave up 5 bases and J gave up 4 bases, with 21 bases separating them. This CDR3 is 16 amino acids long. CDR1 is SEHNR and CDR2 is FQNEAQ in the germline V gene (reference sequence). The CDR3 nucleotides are TGTGCCAGCAGCCCCCTCATGGGCCTACAATCGTACGAGCAGTACTTC. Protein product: CASSPLMGLQSYEQYF.

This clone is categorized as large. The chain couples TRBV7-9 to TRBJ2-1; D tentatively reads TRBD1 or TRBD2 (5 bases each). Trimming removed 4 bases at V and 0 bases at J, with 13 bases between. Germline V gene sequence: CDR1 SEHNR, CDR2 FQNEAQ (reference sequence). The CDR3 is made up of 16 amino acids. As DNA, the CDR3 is TGTGCCAGCAGCTCCCGGGGACCGACCTCCTACAATGAGCAGTTCTTC. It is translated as CASSSRGPTSYNEQFF.

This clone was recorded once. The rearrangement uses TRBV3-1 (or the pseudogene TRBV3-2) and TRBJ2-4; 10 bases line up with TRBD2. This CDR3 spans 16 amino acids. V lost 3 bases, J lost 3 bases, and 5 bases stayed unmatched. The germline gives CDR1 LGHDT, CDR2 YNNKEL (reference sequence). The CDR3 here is CASSQASGGVKNIQYF. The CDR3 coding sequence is TGTGCCAGCAGCCAGGCTAGCGGGGGAGTCAAAAACATTCAGTACTTC.

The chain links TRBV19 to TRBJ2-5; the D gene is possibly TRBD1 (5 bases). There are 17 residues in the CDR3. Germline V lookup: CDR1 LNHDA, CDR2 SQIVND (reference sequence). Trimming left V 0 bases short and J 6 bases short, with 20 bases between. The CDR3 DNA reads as TGTGCCAGTAGTATAGATTTTCCAGGGCCATATTTGAAGACCCAGTACTTC. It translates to CASSIDFPGPYLKTQYF.

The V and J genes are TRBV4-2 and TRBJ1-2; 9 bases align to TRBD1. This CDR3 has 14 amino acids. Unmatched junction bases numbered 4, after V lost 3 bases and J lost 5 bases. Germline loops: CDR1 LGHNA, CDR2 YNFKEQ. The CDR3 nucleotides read TGTGCCAGCAGCCAGCGGGACAGGGTATATGGCTACACCTTC. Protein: CASSQRDRVYGYTF.

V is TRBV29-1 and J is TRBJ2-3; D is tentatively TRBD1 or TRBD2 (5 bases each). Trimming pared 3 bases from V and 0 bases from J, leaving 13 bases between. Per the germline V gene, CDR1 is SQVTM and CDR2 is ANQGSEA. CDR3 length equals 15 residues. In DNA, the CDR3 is TGCAGCGTTGACAGGGTGAGGAGGAGCACAGATACGCAGTATTTT. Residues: CSVDRVRRSTDTQYF.

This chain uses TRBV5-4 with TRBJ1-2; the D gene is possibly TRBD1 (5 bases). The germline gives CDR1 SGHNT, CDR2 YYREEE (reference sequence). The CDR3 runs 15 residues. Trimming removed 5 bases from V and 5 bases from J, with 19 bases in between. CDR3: CASRLEQALPYGYTF. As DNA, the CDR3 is TGTGCCAGCAGACTTGAACAGGCCTTACCGTATGGCTACACCTTC.